Reported below is one TCR beta chain. TCRdb's table, derived via immunoSEQ multiplex PCR, lists solely in-frame clones and lacks some. Among some 79,000 clones listed, about 89% were seen once. The sample comes from a study of control samples from healthy donors and cancer patients. Sequencing was performed on blood. This TCR came from a man between 50 and 59 years old in good health.

The chain's CDR3 is CASSVGKLTEAFF. The DNA for the CDR3 is TGTGCCAGCAGCGTAGGGAAACTCACTGAAGCTTTCTTT. The chain couples TRBV9 to TRBJ1-1; no firm D call. Germline V gives CDR1 SGDLS, CDR2 YYNGEE. V was cut by 0 bases and J by 4 bases, with 7 bases left in between. The CDR3 length is 13 residues.